This record concerns one TCR beta chain sequence. The sample holds one count of this clone. The target of this receptor is not known. Base qualities were left out, and no much larger clone turns up one base away. Reading from cysteine to phenylalanine, the CDR3 counts 14 amino acids. Only the CDR3 portion is preserved as DNA: 42 bases, with reading frame beginning at the first base. CDR1 and CDR2 (LNHNV, YYDKDF) derive from the germline V gene (reference sequence). Relative to germline, V is 1 base shorter and J is 5 bases shorter, with 11 bases between their ends. This specimen belongs to a study of blood T cell repertoires in COVID-19 (dated by TCRdb to 2018 to 2021). Background for the entire study: The collaborator samples originated in the United States, Italy and Spain and spanned the acute and convalescent phases of COVID-19. The prospective study material was composed of cDNA or gDNA derived from T cells, B-cell-depleted T cells, or PBMCs. Subjects who had been exposed to COVID-19, were actively infected with it, or had recovered from it provided the deeply sampled blood TCRbeta repertoires that made up the dataset. A freely available public database, intended as a resource for researchers studying the immune response to SARS-CoV-2, is where the repertoires were released. Samples were obtained from the ongoing ImmuneRACE study (first 160 participants) and from about 1,300 subjects provided by 6 global collaborators. Sample metadata almost always included a de-identified subject ID, COVID-19 status, age in years and sex. Where available, HLA class I and class II types were taken from metadata supplied by the sample provider and were not determined by assay-based typing.

The collaborating institutions used their own protocols to collect whole blood in K2EDTA tubes. For TCRbeta analysis, collaborators shipped samples as frozen whole blood, isolated PBMCs, or DNA extracted from either of those sample types. What the research found in general, with its limitations: The quantity of clinical and demographic metadata differed by source and by participant and was supplied without curation.

TCRbeta CDR3 regions were amplified from genomic DNA by means of the immunoSEQ Assay, a bias-controlled multiplex PCR. As for the original processing: The number of nucleated cells in each sample was estimated from the amplification of reference gene primers within the assay. To quantify the absolute abundance of each unique TCRbeta CDR3 rearrangement, sequence reads were collapsed and filtered. For each sample, productive Simpson clonality was calculated as the square root of Simpson's diversity index across productive rearrangements. The table was pulled from immuneACCESS by TCRdb, which kept in-frame rearrangements only. Such tables lose some clones; where checked, under half of the loss comes from unresolved V genes, and the rest has no known cause. That table furnishes V, J and clone size, whereas the DNA furnished D and trimming. Present in this sample are about 110,000 clones, 55% to 75% of which were seen just once. The top ten clonotypes cover 1.5% to 2% of the sample.

The specimen was peripheral blood. This chain joins TRBV15 to TRBJ2-5; matching of 6 bases hints at TRBD1 as the D gene. This receptor was taken from a middle-aged woman with acute or convalescent COVID-19. The nucleotides are TGTGCCACCAGCAGAGGACAGGAGAGGGAGACCCAGTACTTC. Translated, this is CATSRGQERETQYF.